Following are 22 T cell receptor beta chains from one sample sequenced in a study of T cell responses to AZD1222 COVID-19 vaccine. Repertoires were generated with immunoSEQ multiplex PCR, while TCRdb's copy carries only in-frame clones and drops some. The table has approximately 76,000 clones, under 95% seen once. This sample comprised peripheral blood, obtained on day 0 of MenACWY control vaccination. The receptors come from an adult in good health.

This clone was recorded once. The DNA for the CDR3 is TGTGCCAGCAGCCCCCGGCAGGTTGGTGAAACGCAGTATTTT. It is translated as CASSPRQVGETQYF. The chain employs TRBV5-4 and TRBJ2-3; D call uncertain. The CDR3 is 14 residues long. Trimming took off 4 bases at V and 9 bases at J, with 18 bases between the two ends. Germline CDR1 is SGHNT and CDR2 is YYREEE (reference sequence).

This clone showed up just once. The chain carries TRBV7-2 and TRBJ2-2; 11 nucleotides align to TRBD2. Losses at the gene ends were 2 bases for V and 5 bases for J; bases not matched to a gene: 7. This CDR3 is built from 17 residues. CDR1 and CDR2 from the germline V gene are SGHTA and FQGNSA. The CDR3 nucleotides read TGTGCCAGCAGCTTATCCTTGACTAGCGGGATAACCGGGGAGCTGTTTTTT. It specifies CASSLSLTSGITGELFF.

The J gene is TRBJ1-2, the V gene TRBV30; D ambiguous. CDR1 is GTSNPN, CDR2 SVGIG, per germline (reference sequence). This CDR3 contains 13 residues. Here the CDR3 DNA reads TGTGCACGAGCAGGAGCAGCTAACTATGGCTACACCTTC. Protein sequence: CARAGAANYGYTF.

This clone was seen a single time. V is TRBV6-5 and J is TRBJ1-1; TRBD1 might be the D (6 bases). Between the trimmed V and J ends, which lost 5 bases and 4 bases, there was a span of 17 bases. The germline gives CDR1 MNHEY, CDR2 SVGAGI. The CDR3 consists of 15 residues. Here the CDR3 DNA reads TGTGCCAGCAGTAAGACCTACAGGGAAGGCACTGAAGCTTTCTTT. Protein sequence: CASSKTYREGTEAFF.

The V call is TRBV11-2, the J call TRBJ2-7; 8 nucleotides agree with TRBD1. Germline-derived CDR1 and CDR2 are SGHAT and FQNNGV. The CDR3 is 14 amino acids. After removal of 1 base from V and 5 bases from J, the junction contained 4 bases not matched to a gene. DNA for the CDR3: TGTGCCAGCAGCTTAGTCGACAGGGGAAACGAGCAGTACTTC. It is translated as CASSLVDRGNEQYF. Full variable domain (rest looked up from reference TRBV11-2 and TRBJ2-7): EAGVAQSPRYKIIEKRQSVAFWCNPISGHATLYWYQQILGQGPKLLIQFQNNGVVDDSQLPKDRFSAERLKGVDSTLKIQPAKLEDSAVYLCASSLVDRGNEQYFGPGTRLTVT.

V gene TRBV27 combines with J gene TRBJ1-6; TRBD1 matches 8 bases. The CDR3 sequence is 20 residues long. Germline lookup yields CDR1 MNHEY and CDR2 SMNVEV (reference sequence). Germline trimming cut 2 bases from V and 10 bases from J; bases unmatched to any gene: 22. CDR3 in DNA: TGTGCCAGCAGTTTACACAGGCAAAAGGGACAGGTGGGTAAGGGGTCACCCCTCCACTTT. The encoded protein is CASSLHRQKGQVGKGSPLHF.

The chain combines TRBV6-5 with TRBJ1-4; no clear D gene. CDR3 length: 16 residues. V lost 0 bases and J lost 7, with 15 bases in between. Germline CDR1 is MNHEY and CDR2 is SVGAGI. CDR3 in amino acids: CASSYSRFGSIEKLFF. The CDR3 DNA sequence: TGTGCCAGCAGTTACTCGCGTTTCGGCAGCATTGAAAAACTGTTTTTT.

J is TRBJ2-7 and V is TRBV3-1 (or the pseudogene TRBV3-2); D not certain. The CDR3 length is 15 residues. Trimming took 1 base from V and 2 from J, leaving 12 bases between them. Looked up from germline, CDR1 is LGHDT and CDR2 is YNNKEL (reference sequence). CDR3: CASSQVPAGTYEQYF. DNA of the CDR3: TGTGCCAGCAGCCAAGTGCCAGCTGGAACCTACGAGCAGTACTTC.

The rearrangement links TRBV27 to TRBJ2-1; 14 bases align to TRBD2. V shed 6 bases, J shed 7 bases, and the junction held 5 bases outside the gene matches. Germline-derived CDR1 and CDR2 are MNHEY and SMNVEV (reference sequence). This CDR3 spans 15 amino acids. CDR3 in DNA: TGTGCCAGCAGCGGGACTAGCGGGAGTGAAAATGAGCAGTTCTTC. Translation gives CASSGTSGSENEQFF.

The genes are TRBV7-9 and TRBJ2-3; D unresolved. V was trimmed by 5 bases and J by 5 bases, leaving 11 bases between them. This CDR3 region has 13 residues. Germline CDR1 and CDR2: SEHNR and FQNEAQ (reference sequence). CDR3 in DNA: TGTGCCAGCAGCCTCCCGGTGGAAGATACGCAGTATTTT. As protein: CASSLPVEDTQYF.

This chain links TRBV9 with TRBJ1-5; D is unresolved. V was clipped by 7 bases and J by 0 bases, with 5 bases between them. In germline, CDR1 is SGDLS, CDR2 YYNGEE. The CDR3 covers 12 residues. The CDR3 loop is CASGPSNQPQHF. CDR3 in DNA: TGTGCCAGCGGGCCTAGCAATCAGCCCCAGCATTTT.

This clone was seen a few times. The chain has TRBV7-6 and TRBJ2-7; D ambiguous. Germline CDR1 is SGHVS and CDR2 is FNYEAQ. The CDR3 runs 14 residues. V lost 7 bases and J lost 0, with 13 bases in between. The CDR3: CASKETPSSYEQYF. CDR3 coding DNA: TGTGCCAGCAAAGAGACTCCGAGCTCCTACGAGCAGTACTTC.

This clone was detected only once. The genes are TRBV2 and TRBJ1-2; D is unresolved. Trimming removed 11 bases from V and 7 bases from J, with 20 bases in between. This CDR3 is built from 13 residues. Per germline, CDR1 SNHLY and CDR2 FYNNEI. DNA of the CDR3: TGTGCCCGCCGGGTAGGGTCCCCGGGTGGCTACACCTTC. Its protein product is CARRVGSPGGYTF.

V usage is TRBV28 and J usage is TRBJ1-1; TRBD1 might be the D (5 bases). V was clipped by 3 bases and J by 0 bases, with 11 bases between them. Germline V lookup: CDR1 MDHEN, CDR2 SYDVKM. The CDR3 runs 15 residues. CDR3 nucleotides: TGTGCCAGCAGTTTGCTCGGGACCATGAACACTGAAGCTTTCTTT. It yields the protein CASSLLGTMNTEAFF.

The rearrangement uses TRBV19 and TRBJ2-1, with TRBD1 as a possible D gene (6 bases). This CDR3 spans 15 amino acids. CDR1 is LNHDA and CDR2 is SQIVND in the germline V gene (reference sequence). V gave up 8 bases and J gave up 10 bases, with 24 bases separating them. CDR3 residues: CASGTRASGQGEQFF. CDR3 sequence (DNA): TGTGCCAGTGGGACGAGGGCCTCCGGCCAGGGGGAGCAGTTCTTC.

This chain joins TRBV7-2 and TRBJ2-2; D remains unclear. Germline V gene sequence: CDR1 SGHTA, CDR2 FQGNSA. V was clipped by 1 base and J by 4 bases, with 10 bases between them. The CDR3 totals 15 residues. CDR3 amino acids: CASSLEVRSTGELFF. In DNA form, the CDR3 reads TGTGCCAGCAGCTTAGAAGTGCGGAGCACCGGGGAGCTGTTTTTT. Using reference TRBV7-2 and TRBJ2-2 for the parts outside the CDR3, the full variable domain is GAGVSQSPSNKVTEKGKDVELRCDPISGHTALYWYRQSLGQGLEFLIYFQGNSAPDKSGLPSDRFSAERTGGSVSTLTIQRTQQEDSAVYLCASSLEVRSTGELFFGEGSRLTVL.

This rearrangement joins TRBV6-1 to TRBJ2-7; D may match TRBD1 or TRBD2 (5 bases each). The V and J ends lost 1 base and 4 bases respectively, with 11 bases between them. Looked up from germline, CDR1 is MNHNS and CDR2 is SASEGT. The CDR3 has 14 residues. The DNA of the CDR3 is TGTGCCAGCAGTGAAGACGTCGGGGCATACGAGCAGTACTTC. It translates to CASSEDVGAYEQYF.

This chain joins TRBV12-3 or TRBV12-4 and TRBJ2-5; D gene uncertain. The V end lost 5 bases, the J end lost 5 bases, and 9 bases lay between the germline ends. The CDR3 has 12 amino acids. This CDR3 is CASSTRWETQYF. DNA of the CDR3: TGTGCCAGCAGTACCCGTTGGGAGACCCAGTACTTC.

This rearrangement joins TRBV5-1 to TRBJ2-5, with D perhaps TRBD2 (6 bases). Germline lookup yields CDR1 SGHRS and CDR2 YFSETQ. This CDR3 is built from 16 residues. Trimming left V 0 bases short and J 4 bases short, with 16 bases between. The CDR3 DNA is TGCGCCAGCAGCTTGGCCGGAGGGAGTAGAGGAGAGACCCAGTACTTC. This sequence encodes CASSLAGGSRGETQYF.

This clone was seen only once. The chain combines TRBV19 with TRBJ1-2; D gene ambiguous. From germline, CDR1 is LNHDA and CDR2 SQIVND (reference sequence). The CDR3 consists of 10 residues. The CDR3 here is CAAGFRGYTF. The CDR3 bases are TGTGCTGCAGGATTCCGGGGCTACACCTTC.

This clone was seen a few times. The sample holds other DNA sequences that translate to the same CDR3. The chain couples TRBV19 to TRBJ1-1; possible D gene TRBD1, 5 bases. Germline V gives CDR1 LNHDA, CDR2 SQIVND (reference sequence). Trimming cost V 4 bases and J 1 base, with 7 bases left between them. This CDR3 is 13 amino acids long. In DNA, the CDR3 is TGTGCCAGTAGTACAGGGACGAACACTGAAGCTTTCTTT. Its translation is CASSTGTNTEAFF.

As to this clone: Other DNA sequences in this sample translate to the same CDR3. The chain carries TRBV30 and TRBJ1-1, with unresolved D. The CDR3 extends over 13 amino acids. V was pared by 0 bases and J by 0 bases, with 5 bases between. Looked up from germline, CDR1 is GTSNPN and CDR2 is SVGIG (reference sequence). CDR3: CAWSVGVNTEAFF. The CDR3, as DNA: TGTGCCTGGAGTGTCGGGGTGAACACTGAAGCTTTCTTT. The whole variable domain, remainder taken from reference TRBV30 and TRBJ1-1, is SQTIHQWPATLVQPVGSPLSLECTVEGTSNPNLYWYRQAAGRGLQLLFYSVGIGQISSEVPQNLSASRPQDRQFILSSKKLLLSDSGFYLCAWSVGVNTEAFFGQGTRLTVV.